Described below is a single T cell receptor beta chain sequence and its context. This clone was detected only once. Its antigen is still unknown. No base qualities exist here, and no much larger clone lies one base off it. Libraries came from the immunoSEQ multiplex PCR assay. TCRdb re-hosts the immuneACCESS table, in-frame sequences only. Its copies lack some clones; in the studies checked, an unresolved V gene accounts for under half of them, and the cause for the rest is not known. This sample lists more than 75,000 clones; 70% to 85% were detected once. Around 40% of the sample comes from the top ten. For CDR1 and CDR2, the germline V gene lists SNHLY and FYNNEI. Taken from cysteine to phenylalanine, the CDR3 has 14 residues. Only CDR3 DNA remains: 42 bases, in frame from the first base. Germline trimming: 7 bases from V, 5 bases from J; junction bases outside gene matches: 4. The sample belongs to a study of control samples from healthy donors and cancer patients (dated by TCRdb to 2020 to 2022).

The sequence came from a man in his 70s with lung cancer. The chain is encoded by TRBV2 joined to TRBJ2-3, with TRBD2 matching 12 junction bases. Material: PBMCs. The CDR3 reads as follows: CASKILAGGDTQYF. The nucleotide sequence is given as TGTGCCAGCAAGATACTAGCGGGGGGAGATACGCAGTATTTT.